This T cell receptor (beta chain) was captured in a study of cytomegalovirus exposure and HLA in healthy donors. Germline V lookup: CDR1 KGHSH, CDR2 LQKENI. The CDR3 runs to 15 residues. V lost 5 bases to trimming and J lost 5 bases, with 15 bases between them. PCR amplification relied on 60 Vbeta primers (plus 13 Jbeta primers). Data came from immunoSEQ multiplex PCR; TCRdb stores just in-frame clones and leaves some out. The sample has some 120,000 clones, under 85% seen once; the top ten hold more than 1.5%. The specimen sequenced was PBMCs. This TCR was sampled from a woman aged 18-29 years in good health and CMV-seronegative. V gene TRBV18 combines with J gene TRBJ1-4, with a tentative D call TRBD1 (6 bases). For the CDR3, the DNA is TGTGCCAGCTCAGGCTACAGGGCGGCGAATGAAAAACTGTTTTTT. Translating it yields CASSGYRAANEKLFF.